The next 15 T cell receptor beta chains were all read from a single sample in a study of CD8 T cells in Susac syndrome. RNA, at about 0.5 to 1 ug, was reverse transcribed with random hexamers. Via MiXCR, TCRdb re-called the immunoSEQ multiplex PCR reads, giving one row per CDR3 protein. The sample lists about 130,000 distinct CDR3 sequences; about 93% were seen once. Sequenced input: CD8+ T cells from PBMCs. Receptors were obtained from a human donor with multiple sclerosis.

V is TRBV7-9 and J is TRBJ2-3, with D perhaps TRBD1 or TRBD2 (5 bases each). CDR3 size: 12 residues. V was clipped by 6 bases and J by 5 bases, with 9 bases between them. CDR1 is SEHNR, CDR2 FQNEAQ, per germline (reference sequence). The CDR3 DNA is TGTGCCAGCAGGGGGGACGGAGATACGCAGTATTTT. Translated: CASRGDGDTQYF.

This rearrangement joins TRBV13 to TRBJ2-7; D possibly matches TRBD1 or TRBD2 (5 bases each). The germline V gene encodes CDR1 PRHDT and CDR2 FYEKMQ (reference sequence). The CDR3 covers 16 residues. Trimming stripped 6 bases from V and 3 bases from J, with 21 bases between. Here the CDR3 reads CASSPGGPSLGYEQYF. CDR3 DNA: TGTGCCAGCAGTCCTGGGGGACCCTCGTTGGGCTACGAGCAGTACTTC.

The DNA of the CDR3 is TGTGCCAGCAGCCAAGGGGGGGACGTTCTGAACTCTGGGGCCAACGTCCTGACTTTC. It codes for CASSQGGDVLNSGANVLTF. The chain carries TRBV3-1 and TRBJ2-6, with D maybe TRBD2 (6 bases). The CDR3 has 19 residues. Germline assignment: CDR1 LGHDT and CDR2 YNNKEL (reference sequence). V shed 1 base and J shed 0 bases, with 16 bases lying between them.

CDR3 loop: CASAGRGNTDTQYF. The DNA for the CDR3 is TGTGCCAGCGCCGGCCGCGGGAACACAGATACGCAGTATTTT. The genes are TRBV12-3 or TRBV12-4 and TRBJ2-3; a possible D gene is TRBD2 (6 bases). This CDR3 is built from 14 residues. The V and J ends lost 8 bases and 2 bases respectively, with 14 bases between them.

The chain has TRBV14 and TRBJ1-1; D unresolved. V lost 6 bases, J lost 7 bases, and 12 bases lay in between. The CDR3 has 12 amino acids. Looked up from germline, CDR1 is SGHDN and CDR2 is FVKESK. CDR3 region: CASSISSLEAFF. CDR3 nucleotide sequence: TGTGCCAGCAGTATCTCGAGCCTTGAAGCTTTCTTT.

This sequence joins TRBV3-1 and TRBJ1-1, with D uncertain. The length of the CDR3 is 15 residues. The V gene lost 4 bases and the J gene lost 0 bases, with 12 bases spanning the gap. Germline CDR1 and CDR2: LGHDT and YNNKEL (reference sequence). CDR3 loop: CASSPDGVMNTEAFF. CDR3 DNA sequence: TGTGCCAGCAGCCCCGACGGGGTAATGAACACTGAAGCTTTCTTT.

The chain recombines TRBV27 with TRBJ2-7; 7 positions agree with TRBD2. This CDR3 spans 15 amino acids. The V and J ends lost 5 bases and 1 base, in that order; junction bases with no gene match: 8. Germline CDR1 MNHEY, CDR2 SMNVEV (reference sequence). CDR3 amino acids: CASSPRTGGSYEQYF. The CDR3 DNA reads as TGTGCCAGCAGTCCTCGGACGGGGGGTTCCTACGAGCAGTACTTC.

The chain uses TRBV27 and TRBJ2-1; the D is unclear. This CDR3 has 15 residues. CDR1 is MNHEY and CDR2 is SMNVEV in the germline V gene (reference sequence). Trimming took 5 bases from V and 4 from J, leaving 15 bases between them. CDR3 protein: CASSMGSRPYNEQFF. The CDR3 region has the DNA TGTGCCAGCAGTATGGGCAGTCGCCCGTACAATGAGCAGTTCTTC.

J is TRBJ2-7 and V is TRBV30, with 10 nucleotides matching TRBD1. CDR1 and CDR2 from the germline V gene are GTSNPN and SVGIG (reference sequence). This CDR3 has 14 amino acids. Trimming cost V 0 bases and J 5 bases; bases outside gene matches: 4. The chain's CDR3 is CAWSVGTGVNEQYF. CDR3 DNA sequence: TGTGCCTGGAGTGTAGGGACAGGGGTTAACGAGCAGTACTTC. Supplemented by reference TRBV30 and TRBJ2-7, the full variable domain reads SQTIHQWPATLVQPVGSPLSLECTVEGTSNPNLYWYRQAAGRGLQLLFYSVGIGQISSEVPQNLSASRPQDRQFILSSKKLLLSDSGFYLCAWSVGTGVNEQYFGPGTRLTVT.

The rearrangement joins TRBV28 to TRBJ2-3; 13 nucleotides agree with TRBD2. The CDR3 loop spans 18 amino acids. The junction had 8 bases not matched to a gene; V was cut back by 1 base and J by 4 bases. Germline V lookup: CDR1 MDHEN, CDR2 SYDVKM. The DNA of the CDR3 is TGTGCCAGCAGTTTATCAACTAGCGGGAGGGGGGTGGCAGATACGCAGTATTTT. Translation: CASSLSTSGRGVADTQYF.

This rearrangement joins TRBV10-3 to TRBJ2-3, with unresolved D. CDR3 length: 17 amino acids. Per the germline V gene, CDR1 is ENHRY and CDR2 is SYGVKD. Trimming left V 0 bases short and J 0 bases short, with 13 bases between. The CDR3 spells CAISESGGIYSTDTQYF. DNA of the CDR3: TGTGCCATCAGTGAGTCGGGCGGTATCTACAGCACAGATACGCAGTATTTT.

The chain is built from TRBV30 and TRBJ2-6; 7 bases agree with TRBD1. V was pared by 5 bases and J by 2 bases, with 3 bases of the junction left unmatched. The CDR3 has 14 amino acids. CDR1 is GTSNPN and CDR2 is SVGIG in the germline V gene (reference sequence). The CDR3 nucleotides read TGTGCCTGGGGCACAGGGGCTGGGGCCAACGTCCTGACTTTC. Translation: CAWGTGAGANVLTF. The whole variable domain, filled in from reference TRBV30 and TRBJ2-6, reads SQTIHQWPATLVQPVGSPLSLECTVEGTSNPNLYWYRQAAGRGLQLLFYSVGIGQISSEVPQNLSASRPQDRQFILSSKKLLLSDSGFYLCAWGTGAGANVLTFGAGSRLTVL.

The chain has TRBV5-1 and TRBJ1-2; no definite D call. Germline CDR1 is SGHRS and CDR2 is YFSETQ. The CDR3 totals 13 residues. The V gene lost 5 bases and the J gene lost 4 bases, with 12 bases spanning the gap. The CDR3 DNA reads as TGCGCCAGCAGATTATCGGACCTCTATGGCTACACCTTC. Translating it yields CASRLSDLYGYTF. Variable domain in full (rest from reference TRBV5-1 and TRBJ1-2): KAGVTQTPRYLIKTRGQQVTLSCSPISGHRSVSWYQQTPGQGLQFLFEYFSETQRNKGNFPGRFSGRQFSNSRSEMNVSTLELGDSALYLCASRLSDLYGYTFGSGTRLTVV.

The chain employs TRBV27 and TRBJ1-2; 10 bases align to TRBD1. CDR3 length: 12 amino acids. Germline V lookup: CDR1 MNHEY, CDR2 SMNVEV (reference sequence). J lost 6 bases, V lost 8 bases, and 3 bases had no gene match. The CDR3 DNA sequence: TGTGCCAGCCGGACAGGGGGAGATGGCTACACCTTC. Translation gives CASRTGGDGYTF.

This clonotype turned up a few times. The chain links TRBV7-9 to TRBJ2-7; maybe TRBD2 (6 bases). The CDR3 extends over 13 amino acids. The germline gives CDR1 SEHNR, CDR2 FQNEAQ (reference sequence). Trimming pared 11 bases from V and 1 base from J, leaving 15 bases between. DNA of the CDR3: TGTGCCGCGGGGCTGGGGGAGTCCTACGAGCAGTACTTC. It yields the protein CAAGLGESYEQYF.